This TCR beta chain originates from a study of OX40 agonist ivuxolimab in advanced cancers. Profiled with immunoSEQ multiplex PCR; TCRdb holds only in-frame clones, not every one. The sample records under 80,000 clones, 86% being singletons. The CDR3 contains 13 residues. CDR1 MNHNY and CDR2 SVGAGI come from the germline V gene (reference sequence). With V trimmed by 8 bases and J by 6 bases, 7 bases remained unmatched. This sequence originates from an adult with an advanced solid tumor such as melanoma, head and neck, liver or kidney cancer. Sequences were derived from CD4+ or CD8+ T cells sorted from blood, sampled in a trial of the OX40 agonist ivuxolimab. This chain links TRBV6-6 with TRBJ2-1; 7 bases are shared with TRBD2. The CDR3 reads CASQEGGVNEQFF. CDR3 DNA: TGTGCCAGCCAGGAGGGAGGGGTCAATGAGCAGTTCTTC.